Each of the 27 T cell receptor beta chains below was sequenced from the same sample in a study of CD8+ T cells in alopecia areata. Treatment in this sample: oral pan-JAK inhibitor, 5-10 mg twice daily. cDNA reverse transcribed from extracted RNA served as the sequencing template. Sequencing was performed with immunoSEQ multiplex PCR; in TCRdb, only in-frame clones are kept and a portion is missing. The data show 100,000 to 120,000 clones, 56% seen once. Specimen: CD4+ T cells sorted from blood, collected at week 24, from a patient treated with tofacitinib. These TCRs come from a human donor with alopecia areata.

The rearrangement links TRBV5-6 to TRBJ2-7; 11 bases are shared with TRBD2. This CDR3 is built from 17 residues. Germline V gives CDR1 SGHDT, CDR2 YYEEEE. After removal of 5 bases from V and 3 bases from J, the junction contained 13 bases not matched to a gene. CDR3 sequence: CASRKGLADNIDYEQYF. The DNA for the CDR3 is TGTGCCAGCAGAAAGGGACTAGCGGATAATATTGACTACGAGCAGTACTTC.

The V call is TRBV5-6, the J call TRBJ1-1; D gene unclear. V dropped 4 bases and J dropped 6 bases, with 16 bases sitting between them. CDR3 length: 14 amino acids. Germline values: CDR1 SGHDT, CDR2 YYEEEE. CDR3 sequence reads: CASSPRQVRAEAFF. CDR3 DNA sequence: TGTGCCAGCAGCCCCCGGCAGGTCCGCGCTGAAGCTTTCTTT.

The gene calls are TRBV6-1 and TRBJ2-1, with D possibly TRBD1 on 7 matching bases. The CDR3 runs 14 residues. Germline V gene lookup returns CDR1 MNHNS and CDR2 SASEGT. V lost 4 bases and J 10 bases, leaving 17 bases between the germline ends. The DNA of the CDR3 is TGTGCCAGCAGTGGGGGGGACAGTATAGTGGAGCAGTTCTTC. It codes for CASSGGDSIVEQFF.

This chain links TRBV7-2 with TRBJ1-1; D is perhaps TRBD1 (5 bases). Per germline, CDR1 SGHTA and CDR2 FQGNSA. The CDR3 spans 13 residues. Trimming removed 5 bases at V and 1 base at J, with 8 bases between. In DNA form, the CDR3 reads TGTGCCAGCAGCCTCGACAGGAACACTGAAGCTTTCTTT. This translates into CASSLDRNTEAFF. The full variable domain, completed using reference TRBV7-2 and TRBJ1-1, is GAGVSQSPSNKVTEKGKDVELRCDPISGHTALYWYRQSLGQGLEFLIYFQGNSAPDKSGLPSDRFSAERTGGSVSTLTIQRTQQEDSAVYLCASSLDRNTEAFFGQGTRLTVV.

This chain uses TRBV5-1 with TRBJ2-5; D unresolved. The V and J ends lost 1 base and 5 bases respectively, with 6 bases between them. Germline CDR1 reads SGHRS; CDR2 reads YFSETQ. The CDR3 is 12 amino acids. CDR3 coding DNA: TGCGCCAGCAGCTTGCGATTTGAGACCCAGTACTTC. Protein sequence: CASSLRFETQYF.

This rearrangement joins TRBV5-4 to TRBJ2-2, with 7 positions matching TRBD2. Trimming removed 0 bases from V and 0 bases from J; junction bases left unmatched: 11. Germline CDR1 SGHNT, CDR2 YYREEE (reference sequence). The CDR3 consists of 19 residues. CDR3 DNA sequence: TGTGCCAGCAGCTTGGGGGGGAGTTTAGCGGGCCCGAACACCGGGGAGCTGTTTTTT. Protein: CASSLGGSLAGPNTGELFF. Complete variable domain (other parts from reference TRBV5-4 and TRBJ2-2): ETGVTQSPTHLIKTRGQQVTLRCSSQSGHNTVSWYQQALGQGPQFIFQYYREEENGRGNFPPRFSGLQFPNYSSELNVNALELDDSALYLCASSLGGSLAGPNTGELFFGEGSRLTVL.

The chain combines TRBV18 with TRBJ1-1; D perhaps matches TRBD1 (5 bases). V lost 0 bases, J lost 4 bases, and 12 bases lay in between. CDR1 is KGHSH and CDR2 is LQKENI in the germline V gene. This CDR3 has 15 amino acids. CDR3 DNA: TGTGCCAGCTCACCACCGAGAGGGACGACCACTGAAGCTTTCTTT. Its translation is CASSPPRGTTTEAFF. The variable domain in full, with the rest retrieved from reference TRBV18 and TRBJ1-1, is NAGVMQNPRHLVRRRGQEARLRCSPMKGHSHVYWYRQLPEEGLKFMVYLQKENIIDESGMPKERFSAEFPKEGPSILRIQQVVRGDSAAYFCASSPPRGTTTEAFFGQGTRLTVV.

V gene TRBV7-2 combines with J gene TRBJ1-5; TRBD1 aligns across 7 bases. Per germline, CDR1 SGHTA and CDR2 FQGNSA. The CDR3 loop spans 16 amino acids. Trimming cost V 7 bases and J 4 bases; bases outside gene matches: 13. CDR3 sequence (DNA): TGTGCCAGCACCCTACAGGGGATCCCATTTAATCAGCCCCAGCATTTT. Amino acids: CASTLQGIPFNQPQHF.

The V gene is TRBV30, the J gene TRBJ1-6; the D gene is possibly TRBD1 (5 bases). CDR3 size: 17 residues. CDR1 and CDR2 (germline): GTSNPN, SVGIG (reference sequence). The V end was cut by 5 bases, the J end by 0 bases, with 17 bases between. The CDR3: CAWARVRQSSYNSPLHF. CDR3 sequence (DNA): TGTGCCTGGGCCCGAGTGAGACAGAGCTCCTATAATTCACCCCTCCACTTT.

The CDR3 DNA reads TGCAGCGTTTACGACAGGGGGTGGATCACAGATACGCAGTATTTT. Its protein is CSVYDRGWITDTQYF. The genes are TRBV29-1 and TRBJ2-3, with 9 bases that match TRBD1. J was trimmed by 2 bases and V by 5 bases; bases with no gene match: 8. This CDR3 has 15 residues. From germline, CDR1 is SQVTM and CDR2 ANQGSEA.

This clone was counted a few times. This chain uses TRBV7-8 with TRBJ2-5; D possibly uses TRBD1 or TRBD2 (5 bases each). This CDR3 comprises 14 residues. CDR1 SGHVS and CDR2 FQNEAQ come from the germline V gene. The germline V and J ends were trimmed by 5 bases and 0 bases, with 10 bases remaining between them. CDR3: CASSRGRYQETQYF. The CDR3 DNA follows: TGTGCCAGCAGCCGGGGACGATACCAAGAGACCCAGTACTTC.

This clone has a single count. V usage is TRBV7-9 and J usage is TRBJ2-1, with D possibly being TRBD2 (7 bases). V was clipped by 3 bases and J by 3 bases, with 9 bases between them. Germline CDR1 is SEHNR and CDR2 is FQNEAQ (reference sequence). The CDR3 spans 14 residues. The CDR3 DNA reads TGTGCCAGCAGCTTGGGGGGGCACTACAATGAGCAGTTCTTC. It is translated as CASSLGGHYNEQFF.

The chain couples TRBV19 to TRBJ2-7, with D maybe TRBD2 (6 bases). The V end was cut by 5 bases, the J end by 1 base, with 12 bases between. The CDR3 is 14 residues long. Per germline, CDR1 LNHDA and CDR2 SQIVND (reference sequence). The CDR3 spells CASSWRAESYEQYF. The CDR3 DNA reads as TGTGCCAGTAGTTGGAGGGCGGAATCCTACGAGCAGTACTTC.

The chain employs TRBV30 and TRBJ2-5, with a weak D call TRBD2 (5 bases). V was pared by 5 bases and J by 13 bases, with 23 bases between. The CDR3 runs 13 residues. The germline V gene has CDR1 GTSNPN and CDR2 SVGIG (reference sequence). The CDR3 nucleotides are TGTGCCTGGTTCCCGGGATCAAAAAAACTGGGGTACTTC. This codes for CAWFPGSKKLGYF.

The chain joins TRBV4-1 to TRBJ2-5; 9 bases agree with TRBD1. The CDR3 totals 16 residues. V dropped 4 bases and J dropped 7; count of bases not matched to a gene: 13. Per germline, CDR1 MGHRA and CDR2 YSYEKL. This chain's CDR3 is CASSREPGTGTVTQYF. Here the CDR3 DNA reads TGCGCCAGCAGCCGAGAACCCGGGACAGGGACGGTGACCCAGTACTTC.

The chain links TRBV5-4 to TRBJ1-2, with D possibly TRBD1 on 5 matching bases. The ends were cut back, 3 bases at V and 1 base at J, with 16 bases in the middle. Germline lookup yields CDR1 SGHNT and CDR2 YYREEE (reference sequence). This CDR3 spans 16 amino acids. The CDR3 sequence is CASSSIHRSNNYGYTF. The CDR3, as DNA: TGTGCCAGCAGCTCTATCCACAGGAGTAATAACTATGGCTACACCTTC.

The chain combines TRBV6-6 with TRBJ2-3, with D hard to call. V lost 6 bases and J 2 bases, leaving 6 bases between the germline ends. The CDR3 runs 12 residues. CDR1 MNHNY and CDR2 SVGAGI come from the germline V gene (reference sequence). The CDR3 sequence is CASRAATDTQYF. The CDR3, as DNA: TGTGCCAGCAGGGCGGCCACAGATACGCAGTATTTT.

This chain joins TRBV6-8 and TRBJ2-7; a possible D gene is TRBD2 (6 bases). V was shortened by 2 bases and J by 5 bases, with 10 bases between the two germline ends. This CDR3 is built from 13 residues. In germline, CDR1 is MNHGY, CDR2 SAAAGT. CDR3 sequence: CASSYEGLDEQYF. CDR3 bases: TGTGCCAGCAGTTACGAGGGACTGGACGAGCAGTACTTC.

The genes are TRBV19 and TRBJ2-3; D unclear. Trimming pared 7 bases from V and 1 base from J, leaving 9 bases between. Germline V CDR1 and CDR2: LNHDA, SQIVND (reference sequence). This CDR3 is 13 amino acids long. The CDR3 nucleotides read TGTGCCAGTAACCCGGACCGCACAGATACGCAGTATTTT. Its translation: CASNPDRTDTQYF. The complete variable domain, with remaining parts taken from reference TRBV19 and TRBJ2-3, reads DGGITQSPKYLFRKEGQNVTLSCEQNLNHDAMYWYRQDPGQGLRLIYYSQIVNDFQKGDIAEGYSVSREKKESFPLTVTSAQKNPTAFYLCASNPDRTDTQYFGPGTRLTVL.

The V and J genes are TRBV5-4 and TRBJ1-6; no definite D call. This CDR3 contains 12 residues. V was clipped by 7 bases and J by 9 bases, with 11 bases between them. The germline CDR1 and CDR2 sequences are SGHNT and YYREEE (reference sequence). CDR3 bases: TGTGCCAGCCAACGTGGGGTTTCACCCCTCCACTTT. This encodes CASQRGVSPLHF.

CDR3 sequence reads: CASSLYSQEAFF. The DNA of the CDR3 is TGTGCCAGCAGCTTATACAGCCAAGAAGCTTTCTTT. The V call is TRBV11-2, the J call TRBJ1-1; D not certain. From germline, CDR1 is SGHAT and CDR2 FQNNGV. Trimming left V 2 bases short and J 8 bases short, with 9 bases between. The CDR3 length is 12 residues.

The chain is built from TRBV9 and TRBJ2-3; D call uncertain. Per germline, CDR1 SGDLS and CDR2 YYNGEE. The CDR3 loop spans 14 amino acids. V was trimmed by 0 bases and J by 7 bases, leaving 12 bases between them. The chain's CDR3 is CASSVEAGGNTQYF. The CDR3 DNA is TGTGCCAGCAGCGTAGAAGCAGGTGGGAATACGCAGTATTTT.

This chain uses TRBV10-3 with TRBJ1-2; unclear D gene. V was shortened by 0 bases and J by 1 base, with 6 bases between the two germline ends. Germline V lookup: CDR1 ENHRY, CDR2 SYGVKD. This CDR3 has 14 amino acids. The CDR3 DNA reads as TGTGCCATCAGTGAGTCCCGGGGTAACTATGGCTACACCTTC. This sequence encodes CAISESRGNYGYTF.

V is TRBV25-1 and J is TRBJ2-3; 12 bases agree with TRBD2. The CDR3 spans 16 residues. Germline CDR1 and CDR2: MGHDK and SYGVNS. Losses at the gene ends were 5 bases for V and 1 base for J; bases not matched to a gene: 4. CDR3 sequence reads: CASSPGLAGRTDTQYF. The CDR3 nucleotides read TGTGCCAGCAGTCCTGGACTAGCGGGGCGCACAGATACGCAGTATTTT.

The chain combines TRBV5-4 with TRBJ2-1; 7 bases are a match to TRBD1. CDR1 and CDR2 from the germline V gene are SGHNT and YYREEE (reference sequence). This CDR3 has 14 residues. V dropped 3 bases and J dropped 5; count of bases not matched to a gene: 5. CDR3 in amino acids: CASSWGQTNNEQFF. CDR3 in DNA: TGTGCCAGCAGCTGGGGACAGACAAACAATGAGCAGTTCTTC.

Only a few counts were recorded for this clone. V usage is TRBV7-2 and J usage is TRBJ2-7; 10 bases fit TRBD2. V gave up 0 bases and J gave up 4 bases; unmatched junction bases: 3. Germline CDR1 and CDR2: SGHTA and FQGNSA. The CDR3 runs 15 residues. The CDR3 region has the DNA TGTGCCAGCAGCTTAGCCAGCGGGGGGGCTTACGAGCAGTACTTC. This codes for CASSLASGGAYEQYF.

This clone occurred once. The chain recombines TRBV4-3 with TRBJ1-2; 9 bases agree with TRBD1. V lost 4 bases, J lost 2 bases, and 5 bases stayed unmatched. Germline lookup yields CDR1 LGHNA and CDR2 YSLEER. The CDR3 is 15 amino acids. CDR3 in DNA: TGCGCCAGCAGCCTGACTGGACAGGGGAACTATGGCTACACCTTC. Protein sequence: CASSLTGQGNYGYTF.